This is a list of T cell receptor beta chains from one sample in a study of blood T cell repertoires in COVID-19. TCRdb keeps only in-frame clones here, not all; method: immunoSEQ multiplex PCR. The sample yields approximately 200,000 clones, approximately 86% seen once. Sequenced: PBMCs or T cells enriched from blood (not recorded which). All receptors come from a woman in her twenties or thirties who had been exposed to COVID-19. The CDR3 runs from the conserved cysteine through the conserved F or W. Fields, in order: D gene, clone size, J gene, V gene, CDR3 DNA, CDR3 protein. D genes are given only for firm matches. For some rows the clone size is stated as once, few or many, or as a class when expanded; others skip it.

d_gene: .
abundance: once
j_gene: TRBJ1-5
v_gene: TRBV19
CDR3nt: TGTGCCAGCACACAGGGAACTAGCAATCAGCCCCAGCATTTT
CDR3aa: CASTQGTSNQPQHF

d_gene: TRBD1
abundance: .
j_gene: TRBJ1-2
v_gene: TRBV10-3
CDR3nt: TGTGCCATCGGGACAGACCCTAACTATGGCTACACCTTC
CDR3aa: CAIGTDPNYGYTF

d_gene: .
abundance: .
j_gene: TRBJ1-5
v_gene: TRBV21-1
CDR3nt: TGTGCCAGCAGCAAATACAGTGATAGCAATCAGCCCCAGCATTTT
CDR3aa: CASSKYSDSNQPQHF

d_gene: TRBD1
abundance: .
j_gene: TRBJ2-7
v_gene: TRBV5-8
CDR3nt: TGTGCCAGCAGCTCCCGACAGGGGCTATACTTC
CDR3aa: CASSSRQGLYF

d_gene: TRBD1
abundance: .
j_gene: TRBJ2-3
v_gene: TRBV30
CDR3nt: TGTGCCTGGGACCAAACAGGGGGCTCGACAGATACGCAGTATTTT
CDR3aa: CAWDQTGGSTDTQYF

d_gene: .
abundance: .
j_gene: TRBJ1-5
v_gene: TRBV28
CDR3nt: TGTGCCAACCGACCCGCGGGGGTTAATCAGCCCCAGCATTTT
CDR3aa: CANRPAGVNQPQHF

d_gene: TRBD2
abundance: .
j_gene: TRBJ2-7
v_gene: TRBV9
CDR3nt: TGTGCCAGCAGTGCCGGGACTAGCGGGGGCGCGTTCCTGTACGAGCAGTACTTC
CDR3aa: CASSAGTSGGAFLYEQYF

d_gene: .
abundance: .
j_gene: TRBJ1-4
v_gene: TRBV5-1
CDR3nt: TGCGCCAGCAGCTTGGGGGGACGGGGGACGGCTAATGAAAAACTGTTTTTT
CDR3aa: CASSLGGRGTANEKLFF

d_gene: TRBD1
abundance: .
j_gene: TRBJ2-7
v_gene: TRBV24-1
CDR3nt: TGTGCCACCAGTGATCATCGGACGGGACAGTTATCCTACGAGCAGTACTTC
CDR3aa: CATSDHRTGQLSYEQYF

d_gene: .
abundance: .
j_gene: TRBJ1-4
v_gene: TRBV3-1/TRBV3-2
CDR3nt: TGTGCCAGCACCCAAGAGGGGGGGGTTTGGGAAAAACTGTTTTTT
CDR3aa: CASTQEGGVWEKLFF

d_gene: .
abundance: .
j_gene: TRBJ1-5
v_gene: TRBV10-2
CDR3nt: TGCGCCAGCAGCGGACAGTTGAATCAGCCCCAGCATTTT
CDR3aa: CASSGQLNQPQHF

d_gene: .
abundance: once
j_gene: TRBJ2-3
v_gene: TRBV7-8
CDR3nt: TGTGCCAGCCGTACAGGGACCAGCACAGATACGCAGTATTTT
CDR3aa: CASRTGTSTDTQYF

d_gene: TRBD2
abundance: .
j_gene: TRBJ2-6
v_gene: TRBV10-2
CDR3nt: TGCGCCAGCAGTGGGGAGGGGCAGCCCGGCTCTGGGGCCAACGTCCTGACTTTC
CDR3aa: CASSGEGQPGSGANVLTF

d_gene: .
abundance: .
j_gene: TRBJ1-6
v_gene: TRBV27
CDR3nt: TGTGCCAGCAGACTCCAGGGGTCAAGCAGTTCACCCCTCCACTTT
CDR3aa: CASRLQGSSSSPLHF

d_gene: .
abundance: .
j_gene: TRBJ1-5
v_gene: TRBV30
CDR3nt: TGTGCCTGGAGTTCCCCGGGATATAGCAATCAGCCCCAGCATTTT
CDR3aa: CAWSSPGYSNQPQHF

d_gene: .
abundance: .
j_gene: TRBJ1-5
v_gene: TRBV5-6
CDR3nt: TGTGCCAGCAGCTACGGACGGAGGGGTCCCGAGATGAGCAATCAGCCCCAGCATTTT
CDR3aa: CASSYGRRGPEMSNQPQHF

d_gene: TRBD1
abundance: .
j_gene: TRBJ1-4
v_gene: TRBV3-1/TRBV3-2
CDR3nt: TGTGCCAGCAGCCCCTGGACAGGGGACACTAATGAAAAACTGTTTTTT
CDR3aa: CASSPWTGDTNEKLFF

d_gene: TRBD1
abundance: .
j_gene: TRBJ1-2
v_gene: TRBV27
CDR3nt: TGTGCCAGCATGGGCAGGGGGCGGGGTGGCTACACCTTC
CDR3aa: CASMGRGRGGYTF

d_gene: .
abundance: .
j_gene: TRBJ1-3
v_gene: TRBV5-4
CDR3nt: TGTGCCAGCAGCTTGGACTATCAAGGCACCATATATTTT
CDR3aa: CASSLDYQGTIYF

d_gene: .
abundance: .
j_gene: TRBJ1-2
v_gene: TRBV19
CDR3nt: TGTGCCAGTAGTATTGGTACAGCCTATGGCTACACCTTC
CDR3aa: CASSIGTAYGYTF

d_gene: TRBD2
abundance: once
j_gene: TRBJ2-1
v_gene: TRBV5-3
CDR3nt: TGTGCCAGAGGTTATAGCGGGGGGCAGGACAATGAGCAGTTCTTC
CDR3aa: CARGYSGGQDNEQFF

d_gene: TRBD1
abundance: .
j_gene: TRBJ1-5
v_gene: TRBV5-1
CDR3nt: TGCGCCAGCAGCTTGGGGGACAGTCCAGATCAGCCCCAGCATTTT
CDR3aa: CASSLGDSPDQPQHF

d_gene: .
abundance: .
j_gene: TRBJ1-6
v_gene: TRBV14
CDR3nt: TGTGCCAGCAGCCATGGCCCTTGGGGAGTGGCAATACGTTCACCCCTCCACTTT
CDR3aa: CASSHGPWGVAIRSPLHF

d_gene: .
abundance: .
j_gene: TRBJ2-1
v_gene: TRBV14
CDR3nt: TGTGCCAGCAGCCAAGGGCGGGCCTCCTACAATGAGCAGTTCTTC
CDR3aa: CASSQGRASYNEQFF

d_gene: .
abundance: .
j_gene: TRBJ1-5
v_gene: TRBV11-2
CDR3nt: TGTGCCAGCAGCGCAGGGGAGGGTCAGCCCCAGCATTTT
CDR3aa: CASSAGEGQPQHF

d_gene: TRBD2
abundance: .
j_gene: TRBJ2-7
v_gene: TRBV19
CDR3nt: TGTGCCAGTAGTCCGGGGGGCTACGAGCAGTACTTC
CDR3aa: CASSPGGYEQYF

d_gene: TRBD1
abundance: .
j_gene: TRBJ1-1
v_gene: TRBV5-1
CDR3nt: TGCGCCAGCAGCTCTGGACAGGGCCGGAACACTGAAGCTTTCTTT
CDR3aa: CASSSGQGRNTEAFF

d_gene: TRBD1
abundance: .
j_gene: TRBJ1-2
v_gene: TRBV5-1
CDR3nt: TGCGCCAGCAGCTTGGACAGGGGACCAGCTAACTATGGCTACACCTTC
CDR3aa: CASSLDRGPANYGYTF

d_gene: .
abundance: few
j_gene: TRBJ1-2
v_gene: TRBV5-4
CDR3nt: TGTGCCAGCAGCGGGGACACAAACTATGGCTACACCTTC
CDR3aa: CASSGDTNYGYTF

d_gene: TRBD2
abundance: .
j_gene: TRBJ2-1
v_gene: TRBV5-1
CDR3nt: TGCGCCAGCAGCTTGGAAACTAGCGGGGGCAATGAGCAGTTCTTC
CDR3aa: CASSLETSGGNEQFF

d_gene: .
abundance: .
j_gene: TRBJ1-5
v_gene: TRBV3-1/TRBV3-2
CDR3nt: TGTGCCAGCAGCCAATCCCAGGAGGGGCAGCCCCAGCATTTT
CDR3aa: CASSQSQEGQPQHF

d_gene: .
abundance: once
j_gene: TRBJ2-7
v_gene: TRBV6-5
CDR3nt: TGTGCCAGCCGGACAGCCTACGAGCAGTACTTC
CDR3aa: CASRTAYEQYF

d_gene: .
abundance: .
j_gene: TRBJ2-3
v_gene: TRBV29-1
CDR3nt: TGCAGCTTCCCGAGGGGAGGTACGCAGTATTTT
CDR3aa: CSFPRGGTQYF

d_gene: TRBD1
abundance: .
j_gene: TRBJ1-3
v_gene: TRBV7-2
CDR3nt: TGTGCCAGCAGCCAACAGGGGCCTAGCTCTGGAAACACCATATATTTT
CDR3aa: CASSQQGPSSGNTIYF

d_gene: .
abundance: .
j_gene: TRBJ1-1
v_gene: TRBV13
CDR3nt: TGTGCCAGCAGCTTAGAGGGGATGCGGACTGAAGCTTTCTTT
CDR3aa: CASSLEGMRTEAFF

d_gene: .
abundance: .
j_gene: TRBJ1-3
v_gene: TRBV30
CDR3nt: TGTGCCTTCGCCCCTGGCCACTCTGGAAACACCATATATTTT
CDR3aa: CAFAPGHSGNTIYF

d_gene: .
abundance: .
j_gene: TRBJ1-2
v_gene: TRBV27
CDR3nt: TGTGCCAGCAGGGGGAGGGGTAGTGGCTACACCTTC
CDR3aa: CASRGRGSGYTF

d_gene: TRBD1
abundance: .
j_gene: TRBJ1-4
v_gene: TRBV28
CDR3nt: TGTGCCAGCAGTACGGGGACAGAAGAAAAACTGTTTTTT
CDR3aa: CASSTGTEEKLFF

d_gene: .
abundance: .
j_gene: TRBJ1-1
v_gene: TRBV30
CDR3nt: TGTGCCTGGAGTCCCTGGGGCAGGAACACTGAAGCTTTCTTT
CDR3aa: CAWSPWGRNTEAFF

d_gene: .
abundance: .
j_gene: TRBJ2-7
v_gene: TRBV20-1
CDR3nt: TGCAGTGTGGGCCAGTACGAGCAGTACTTC
CDR3aa: CSVGQYEQYF

d_gene: TRBD2
abundance: .
j_gene: TRBJ2-5
v_gene: TRBV5-6
CDR3nt: TGTGCCAGCAGCCTACTAGCGGGGGGCCGGGAGACCCAGTACTTC
CDR3aa: CASSLLAGGRETQYF

d_gene: TRBD1
abundance: .
j_gene: TRBJ1-6
v_gene: TRBV7-6
CDR3nt: TGTGCCAGCAGCTTAACGGGACAGGGGTTTTCACCCCTCCACTTT
CDR3aa: CASSLTGQGFSPLHF

d_gene: .
abundance: .
j_gene: TRBJ1-6
v_gene: TRBV6-1
CDR3nt: TGTGCCAGCAGTGAGGGGGGACGGCGCGGCTCATATAATTCACCACCCCTCCACTTT
CDR3aa: CASSEGGRRGSYNSPPLHF

d_gene: .
abundance: .
j_gene: TRBJ1-3
v_gene: TRBV3-1/TRBV3-2
CDR3nt: TGTGCCAGTAGCCTATCAGGAGGAGGAAACACCATATATTTT
CDR3aa: CASSLSGGGNTIYF

d_gene: .
abundance: .
j_gene: TRBJ1-2
v_gene: TRBV29-1
CDR3nt: TGCAGCGTGGACACAGGGAACTATGGCTACACCTTC
CDR3aa: CSVDTGNYGYTF

d_gene: TRBD1
abundance: .
j_gene: TRBJ2-2
v_gene: TRBV11-3
CDR3nt: TGTGCCAGCAGCATCCGACAGGGAGACACCGGGGAGCTGTTTTTT
CDR3aa: CASSIRQGDTGELFF

d_gene: TRBD1
abundance: .
j_gene: TRBJ1-3
v_gene: TRBV3-1/TRBV3-2
CDR3nt: TGTGCCAGCAGCCAGGGTGTGGTAGGACAGGCTGGAAACACCATATATTTT
CDR3aa: CASSQGVVGQAGNTIYF

d_gene: .
abundance: .
j_gene: TRBJ1-3
v_gene: TRBV7-3
CDR3nt: TGTGCCAGCAGCGAAGGTGGGAGCGCTGGAAACACCATATATTTT
CDR3aa: CASSEGGSAGNTIYF

d_gene: .
abundance: .
j_gene: TRBJ1-2
v_gene: TRBV18
CDR3nt: TGTGCCAGCTCACCAAGCTTCTCCGGGGAGGGCTATGGCTACACCTTC
CDR3aa: CASSPSFSGEGYGYTF

d_gene: .
abundance: .
j_gene: TRBJ2-7
v_gene: TRBV11-2
CDR3nt: TGTGCCAGCAGCTTAGGCCTGAGCTCCTACGAGCAGTACTTC
CDR3aa: CASSLGLSSYEQYF

d_gene: .
abundance: .
j_gene: TRBJ2-5
v_gene: TRBV3-1/TRBV3-2
CDR3nt: TGTGCCAGCAGCCAAACTCAGGGGGAGACCCAGTACTTC
CDR3aa: CASSQTQGETQYF

d_gene: TRBD1
abundance: .
j_gene: TRBJ2-3
v_gene: TRBV2
CDR3nt: TGTGCCAGCCCCAAAGGACAGGGGGCGACTAGCACAGATACGCAGTATTTT
CDR3aa: CASPKGQGATSTDTQYF

d_gene: TRBD1
abundance: .
j_gene: TRBJ1-2
v_gene: TRBV20-1
CDR3nt: TGCAGTGCTAGTGAGACAGGGGGGAACCCCTATGGCTACACCTTC
CDR3aa: CSASETGGNPYGYTF

d_gene: .
abundance: .
j_gene: TRBJ1-6
v_gene: TRBV7-6
CDR3nt: TGTGCCAGCAGCTTAAGTCCCCCAGGAACAGACTATAATTCACCCCTCCACTTT
CDR3aa: CASSLSPPGTDYNSPLHF

d_gene: .
abundance: .
j_gene: TRBJ2-2
v_gene: TRBV5-1
CDR3nt: TGCGCCAGCAGCTCGAGCACAGGGTCCGGGGAGCTGTTTTTT
CDR3aa: CASSSSTGSGELFF

d_gene: TRBD2
abundance: .
j_gene: TRBJ2-3
v_gene: TRBV29-1
CDR3nt: TGCAGCGTTGAGGGAGGGGGCACAGATACGCAGTATTTT
CDR3aa: CSVEGGGTDTQYF

d_gene: TRBD1
abundance: .
j_gene: TRBJ2-7
v_gene: TRBV27
CDR3nt: TGTGCCAGTCTATCCGGGACAGGGGGCCGGTACGAGCAGTACTTC
CDR3aa: CASLSGTGGRYEQYF

d_gene: TRBD1
abundance: .
j_gene: TRBJ1-1
v_gene: TRBV10-3
CDR3nt: TGTGCCATCAGTGTAGGCGGGACAGGGGGTACTGAAGCTTTCTTT
CDR3aa: CAISVGGTGGTEAFF

d_gene: .
abundance: once
j_gene: TRBJ2-7
v_gene: TRBV15
CDR3nt: TGTGCCACCAGCAGAGTCCCCCCCAGGGCTCCCTACGAGCAGTACTTC
CDR3aa: CATSRVPPRAPYEQYF